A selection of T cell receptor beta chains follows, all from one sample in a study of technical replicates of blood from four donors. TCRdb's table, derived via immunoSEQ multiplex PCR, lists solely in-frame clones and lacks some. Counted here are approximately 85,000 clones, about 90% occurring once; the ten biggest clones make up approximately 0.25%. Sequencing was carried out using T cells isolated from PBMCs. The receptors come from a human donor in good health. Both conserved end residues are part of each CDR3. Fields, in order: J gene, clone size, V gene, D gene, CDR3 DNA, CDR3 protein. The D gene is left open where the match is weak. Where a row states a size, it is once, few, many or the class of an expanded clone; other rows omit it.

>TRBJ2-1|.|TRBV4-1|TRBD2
TGCGCCAGCAGCCAAGATTTGGGGGGGTACAATGAGCAGTTCTTC
CASSQDLGGYNEQFF
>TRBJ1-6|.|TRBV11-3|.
TGTGCCAGCAGCTCAGGAGGTGACAGGCAGAATTCACCCCTCCACTTT
CASSSGGDRQNSPLHF
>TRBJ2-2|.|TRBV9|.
TGTGCCAGCAGCGCGCCCGGACGGGGTTACACCGGGGAGCTGTTTTTT
CASSAPGRGYTGELFF
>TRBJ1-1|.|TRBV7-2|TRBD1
TGTGCCAGCAGACCCCTCACCGGGACAGTCGTCATGAACACTGAAGCTTTCTTT
CASRPLTGTVVMNTEAFF
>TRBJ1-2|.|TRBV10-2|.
TGCGCCAGCGGAGGACAGTTCCTTAACTATGGCTACACCTTC
CASGGQFLNYGYTF
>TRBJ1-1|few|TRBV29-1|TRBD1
TGCAGCGTTGTTGGGACAGCTAACACTGAAGCTTTCTTT
CSVVGTANTEAFF
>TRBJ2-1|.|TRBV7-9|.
TGTGCCAGCAGCTTAAGAGAAGATGAGCAGTTCTTC
CASSLREDEQFF
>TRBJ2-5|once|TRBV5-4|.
TGTGCCAGCAGCCCCGACAGGTTCTCCCAAGAGACCCAGTACTTC
CASSPDRFSQETQYF
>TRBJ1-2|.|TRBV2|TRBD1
TGTGCCCCAACGGACAGGGCTGGCTACACCTTC
CAPTDRAGYTF
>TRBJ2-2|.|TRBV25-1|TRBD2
TGTGCCAGCACACAAGCGGGGGCCACCGGGGAGCTGTTTTTT
CASTQAGATGELFF
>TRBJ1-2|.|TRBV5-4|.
TGTGCCAGCAGCCTGTCAACTGCGACTCATCCCTATGGCTACACCTTC
CASSLSTATHPYGYTF
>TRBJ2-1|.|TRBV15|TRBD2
TGTGCCACCAGCAGAGAAACTAGCGCCTACAATGAGCAGTTCTTC
CATSRETSAYNEQFF
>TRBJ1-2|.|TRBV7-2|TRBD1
TGTGCCAGCAGCCCAGGGGGTATTCAGGGGTCCGGTGGCTACACCTTC
CASSPGGIQGSGGYTF
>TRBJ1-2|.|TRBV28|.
TGTGCCAGCAGTTTTCGGGGGGCGCGGGGCTACACCTTC
CASSFRGARGYTF
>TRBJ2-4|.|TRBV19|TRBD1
TGTGCCACCAATGGAGGACAGGGTTTTGTGGCGGGTGTTTCGGGGAAAAACATTCAGTACTTC
CATNGGQGFVAGVSGKNIQYF
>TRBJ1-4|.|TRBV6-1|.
TGTGCCAGCAGTGAAGGGGTTAGAGGTGAAAAACTGTTTTTT
CASSEGVRGEKLFF
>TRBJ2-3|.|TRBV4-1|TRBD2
TGCGCCAGCAGCCTACCGGATCCCACCCTAGCGGACCTTAGCACAGATACGCAGTATTTT
CASSLPDPTLADLSTDTQYF
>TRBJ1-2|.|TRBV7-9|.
TGTGCCAGCAGCTTAGTGGGGGGGGAAGGCAGAGGCTACACCTTC
CASSLVGGEGRGYTF
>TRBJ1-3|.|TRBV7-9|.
TGTGCCAGCAGCAAGTCAGGGGAAGGGGAAAACACCATATATTTT
CASSKSGEGENTIYF
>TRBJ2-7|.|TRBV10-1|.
TGCGCCAGCAGTGATTTTGTCTGGGGCGCGCCCTACGAGCAGTACTTC
CASSDFVWGAPYEQYF
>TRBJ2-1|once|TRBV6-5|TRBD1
TGTGCCAGCAGGAGGACAGGGGGACAGGGCAATGAGCAGTTCTTC
CASRRTGGQGNEQFF
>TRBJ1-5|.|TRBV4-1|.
TGCGCCAGCAGCCTCGACGGAGACCGGCCCCAGCATTTT
CASSLDGDRPQHF
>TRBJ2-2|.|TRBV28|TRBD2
TGTGCCAGCACCCCGGGGATAGCGGGAGTTACCGGGGAGCTGTTTTTT
CASTPGIAGVTGELFF
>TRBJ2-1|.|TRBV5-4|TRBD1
TGTGCCAGCAGCACCGGGACAGGGTATGTGGATGAGCAGTTCTTC
CASSTGTGYVDEQFF
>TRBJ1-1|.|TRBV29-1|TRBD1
TGCAGCGCCTACAGGGGGCCTCTTCCTATGAACACTGAAGCTTTCTTT
CSAYRGPLPMNTEAFF
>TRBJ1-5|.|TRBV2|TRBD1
TGTGCCAGCAGTGGATTGGACAGGGGGGATCAGCCCCAGCATTTT
CASSGLDRGDQPQHF
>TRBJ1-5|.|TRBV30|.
TGTGCCTGGGGTACTTCTAGCAATCAGCCCCAGCATTTT
CAWGTSSNQPQHF
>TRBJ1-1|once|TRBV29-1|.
TGCAGCGGCCTCTGGGGGGGGGACACTGAAGCTTTCTTT
CSGLWGGDTEAFF
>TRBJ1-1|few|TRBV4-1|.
TGCGCCAGCAGCAGTATCTCAGGGAACACTGAAGCTTTCTTT
CASSSISGNTEAFF
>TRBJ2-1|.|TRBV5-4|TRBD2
TGTGCCAGCGTCCCGACTAGCGGGAGTAGCAATGAGCAGTTCTTC
CASVPTSGSSNEQFF
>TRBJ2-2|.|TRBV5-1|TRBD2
TGCGCCAGCAGCTCTTCTAGCGGGAGGACCGGGGAGCTGTTTTTT
CASSSSSGRTGELFF
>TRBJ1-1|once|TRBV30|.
TGTGCCCAAAGCAGGGGGAACACTGAAGCTTTCTTT
CAQSRGNTEAFF
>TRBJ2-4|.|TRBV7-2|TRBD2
TGTGCCAGCAGCCTACCGGGACTAGCGGTAATAAAAAACATTCAGTACTTC
CASSLPGLAVIKNIQYF
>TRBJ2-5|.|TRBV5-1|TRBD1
TGCGCCAGCAAAACCGGGACAGGACAAGAGACCCAGTACTTC
CASKTGTGQETQYF
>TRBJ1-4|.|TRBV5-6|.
TGTGCCAGCAGCTTAAGTGGCCAGAATGAAAAACTGTTTTTT
CASSLSGQNEKLFF
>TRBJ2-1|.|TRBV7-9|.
TGTGCCAGCAGCGTGACGGGAGCTGGAGGGCGGTACAATGAGCAGTTCTTC
CASSVTGAGGRYNEQFF
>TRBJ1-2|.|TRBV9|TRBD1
TGTGCCAGCAGCGTAGCGCCAGGGGGCGGAGAAGGCTACACCTTC
CASSVAPGGGEGYTF
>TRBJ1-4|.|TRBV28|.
TGTGCCAGCAGTTTTCAGGGCCTGACGGAAAAACTGTTTTTT
CASSFQGLTEKLFF
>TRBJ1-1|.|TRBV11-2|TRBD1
TGTGCCAGCAGGGAACAGGGGGCAAATCCAGAAGCTTTCTTT
CASREQGANPEAFF
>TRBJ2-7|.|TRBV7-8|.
TGTGCCAGCAGCTTACGGGCAGGGGTGATTTACGAGCAGTACTTC
CASSLRAGVIYEQYF
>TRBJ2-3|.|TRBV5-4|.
TGTGCCAGCAGGTGGGGGGGCTTCAGCACAGATACGCAGTATTTT
CASRWGGFSTDTQYF
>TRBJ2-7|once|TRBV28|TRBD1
TGTGCCAGCAGTATACGTGGGACAGGTGCCTACGAGCAGTACTTC
CASSIRGTGAYEQYF
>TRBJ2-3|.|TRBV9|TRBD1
TGTGCCAGCAGCGTAGGGGGACAGACAGATACGCAGTATTTT
CASSVGGQTDTQYF
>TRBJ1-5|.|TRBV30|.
TGTGCCTGGAGTGACAGGGTGGTGACTGCCCAGCATTTT
CAWSDRVVTAQHF